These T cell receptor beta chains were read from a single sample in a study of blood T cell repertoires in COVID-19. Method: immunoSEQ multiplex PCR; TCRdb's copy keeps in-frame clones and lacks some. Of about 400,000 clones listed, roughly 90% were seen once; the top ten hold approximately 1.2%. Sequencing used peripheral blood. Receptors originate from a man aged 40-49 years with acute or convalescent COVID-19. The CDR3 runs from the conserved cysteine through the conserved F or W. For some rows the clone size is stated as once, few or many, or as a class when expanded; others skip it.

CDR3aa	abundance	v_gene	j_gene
CASSKPTGGSDGYTF	NA	TRBV6-5	TRBJ1-2
CASSLDVTYGEQYF	NA	TRBV5-1	TRBJ2-7
CASSEARRTGNTEAFF	NA	TRBV2	TRBJ1-1
CASSLFGSSYEQYF	once	TRBV28	TRBJ2-7
CASSSGDTEAFF	NA	TRBV5-5	TRBJ1-1
CASSETGLSPLHF	few	TRBV18	TRBJ1-6
CAWSASHEQFF	NA	TRBV30	TRBJ2-1
CASSFRKEAFF	NA	TRBV12-3/TRBV12-4	TRBJ1-1
CASSNPGGPTNEKLFF	NA	TRBV19	TRBJ1-4
CASSLAGLGGVKGNEQFF	once	TRBV5-1	TRBJ2-1
CASSLKEDSGYEQYF	NA	TRBV6-5	TRBJ2-7
CASSPLAANTGELFF	NA	TRBV19	TRBJ2-2
CASGRTYNEQFF	NA	TRBV6-5	TRBJ2-1
CASSLVLAEAFF	NA	TRBV7-9	TRBJ1-1
CASSRTTGTFAYGYTF	NA	TRBV16	TRBJ1-2
CASSLVGGWMNTEAFF	NA	TRBV7-2	TRBJ1-1
CASSLRGLYGNTIYF	NA	TRBV3-1/TRBV3-2	TRBJ1-3
CASSSGVLTVYGYTF	NA	TRBV7-2	TRBJ1-2
CASSLEPGTGVEKTQYF	NA	TRBV5-4	TRBJ2-5
CSVAILAGPTDTQYF	NA	TRBV29-1	TRBJ2-3
CAISQGGYSGNTIYF	NA	TRBV10-3	TRBJ1-3
CASSEGQGVGYEQYF	NA	TRBV2	TRBJ2-7
CASSYHRGGTEAFF	NA	TRBV10-2	TRBJ1-1
CASSGDPGSNQPQHF	NA	TRBV5-4	TRBJ1-5
CSAGRRTGGAGNYGYTF	NA	TRBV29-1	TRBJ1-2
CASSPSPNYGYTF	NA	TRBV5-5	TRBJ1-2
CASSLGQGDQPQHF	NA	TRBV5-1	TRBJ1-5
CASSQEEGSSYEQYF	NA	TRBV4-3	TRBJ2-7
CASSQETGGTSGANVLTF	NA	TRBV4-1	TRBJ2-6
CAISPQLTYEQYF	NA	TRBV10-3	TRBJ2-7
CASSQEEGGYNEQFF	few	TRBV4-3	TRBJ2-1
CASSLAGLTSGIPGELFF	NA	TRBV7-7	TRBJ2-2
CASSKRQDAGYEQYF	NA	TRBV19	TRBJ2-7
CASSETGGNSPLHF	NA	TRBV19	TRBJ1-6
CASSPRLTANTGELFF	NA	TRBV9	TRBJ2-2
CASRSGGGYGYTF	NA	TRBV27	TRBJ1-2
CASSTGTSGRTDTQYF	NA	TRBV7-3	TRBJ2-3
CASSGVQVITGELFF	NA	TRBV2	TRBJ2-2
CASSQDAGGLPPGPQHF	NA	TRBV4-1	TRBJ1-5
CASSFPRETGNYGYTF	once	TRBV28	TRBJ1-2
CASSPYQRAEQFF	NA	TRBV11-3	TRBJ2-1